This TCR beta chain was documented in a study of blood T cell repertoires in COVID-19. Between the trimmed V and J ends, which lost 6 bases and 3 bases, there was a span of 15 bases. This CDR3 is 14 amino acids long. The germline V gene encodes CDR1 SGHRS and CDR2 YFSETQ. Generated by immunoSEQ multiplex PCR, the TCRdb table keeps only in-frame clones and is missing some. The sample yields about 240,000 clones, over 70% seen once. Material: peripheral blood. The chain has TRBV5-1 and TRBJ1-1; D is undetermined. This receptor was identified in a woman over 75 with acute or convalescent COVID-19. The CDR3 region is CASTTSGGHTEAFF. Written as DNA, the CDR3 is TGCGCCAGCACCACTTCGGGAGGGCACACTGAAGCTTTCTTT.